The next 15 T cell receptor beta chains were all read from a single sample in a study of blood T cell repertoires in COVID-19. Clones were read by immunoSEQ multiplex PCR, and TCRdb kept only the in-frame ones, dropping some. Among some 100,000 clones, roughly 80% were seen once, and the ten largest hold about 2.3%. Sequenced: peripheral blood. Receptors originate from a man in his forties or fifties with acute or convalescent COVID-19.

This rearrangement joins TRBV28 to TRBJ1-2, with a possible D match to TRBD1 (6 bases). This CDR3 has 12 amino acids. Germline values: CDR1 MDHEN, CDR2 SYDVKM. V was shortened by 5 bases and J by 8 bases, with 12 bases between the two germline ends. This chain's CDR3 is CASSPTGFGYTF. Written as DNA, the CDR3 is TGTGCCAGCAGTCCGACAGGATTCGGCTACACCTTC.

V usage is TRBV7-9 and J usage is TRBJ1-2; D possibly corresponds to TRBD1 (5 bases). The CDR3 runs to 14 residues. The V end lost 5 bases, the J end lost 1 base, and 11 bases lay between the germline ends. From germline, CDR1 is SEHNR and CDR2 FQNEAQ (reference sequence). The CDR3 loop reads CASSEGLNNYGYTF. The CDR3 DNA reads as TGTGCCAGCAGCGAGGGACTGAATAACTATGGCTACACCTTC.

The V gene is TRBV12-3 or TRBV12-4, the J gene TRBJ2-3; tentatively, D is TRBD1 (6 bases). The CDR3 totals 13 residues. The V gene lost 5 bases and the J gene lost 4 bases, with 10 bases spanning the gap. The CDR3 coding sequence is TGTGCCAGCAGTCTCACAGGGCCAGATACGCAGTATTTT. As protein: CASSLTGPDTQYF.

A word on this clone: Other DNA sequences within the sample encode an identical CDR3. V gene TRBV5-1 combines with J gene TRBJ2-1; 7 bases line up with TRBD1. J lost 1 base, V lost 4 bases, and 5 bases had no gene match. Germline CDR1 and CDR2: SGHRS and YFSETQ. The CDR3 length is 15 residues. Here the CDR3 reads CASSLRQGSYNEQFF. For the CDR3, the DNA is TGCGCCAGCAGCCTGCGACAGGGTTCCTACAATGAGCAGTTCTTC.

The J gene is TRBJ2-2, the V gene TRBV6-5; 7 bases fit TRBD1. The germline V gene has CDR1 MNHEY and CDR2 SVGAGI. The length of the CDR3 is 15 residues. V gave up 6 bases and J gave up 7 bases; unmatched junction bases: 11. In DNA, the CDR3 is TGTGCCAGCAGCCGCCAGACAGGGTTGGGCGGGGAGCTGTTTTTT. This codes for CASSRQTGLGGELFF.

The chain links TRBV6-5 to TRBJ2-3; D not resolved. The length of the CDR3 is 15 residues. Germline V CDR1 and CDR2: MNHEY, SVGAGI. The V and J ends lost 5 bases and 2 bases respectively, with 14 bases between them. The CDR3 DNA reads as TGTGCCAGCAGTCCCTTGACACCAAACACAGATACGCAGTATTTT. Protein: CASSPLTPNTDTQYF.

This chain connects TRBV28 to TRBJ2-7, with 7 bases matching TRBD2. The CDR3 is made up of 13 amino acids. Germline values: CDR1 MDHEN, CDR2 SYDVKM. J was trimmed by 6 bases and V by 8 bases; bases with no gene match: 10. Written as DNA, the CDR3 is TGTGCCAGCGGGGGAGGGGTTTTGGGCGAGCAGTACTTC. Amino acids: CASGGGVLGEQYF.

The CDR3 spells CASNTGTHSSYEQYF. CDR3 nucleotides: TGTGCCAGCAATACCGGGACTCACAGCTCCTACGAGCAGTACTTC. J is TRBJ2-7 and V is TRBV2, with a possible D match to TRBD2 (6 bases). The CDR3 is made up of 15 amino acids. Trimming took 7 bases from V and 0 from J, leaving 16 bases between them. Per germline, CDR1 SNHLY and CDR2 FYNNEI.

The rearrangement uses TRBV29-1 and TRBJ1-2; no reliable D call. Germline values: CDR1 SQVTM, CDR2 ANQGSEA. The CDR3 totals 13 residues. The germline V and J ends were trimmed by 8 bases and 2 bases, with 15 bases remaining between them. CDR3 nucleotide sequence: TGCAGCTGTGACCACCGGGGAAACTATGGCTACACCTTC. This translates into CSCDHRGNYGYTF.

This chain joins TRBV19 and TRBJ1-2, with TRBD1 matching 7 bases. CDR1 is LNHDA, CDR2 SQIVND, per germline (reference sequence). This CDR3 contains 14 residues. V lost 3 bases to trimming and J lost 4 bases; unmatched junction nucleotides: 5. CDR3 DNA sequence: TGTGCCAGTAGTATTGGGACAGCTCTCTATGGCTACACCTTC. Protein product: CASSIGTALYGYTF.

This chain connects TRBV9 to TRBJ2-1, with D tentatively TRBD1 (6 bases). With 4 bases removed from V and 2 bases from J, the gap between germline ends came to 19 bases. The CDR3 runs to 17 residues. Germline V gene data show CDR1 as SGDLS and CDR2 as YYNGEE. Here the CDR3 DNA reads TGTGCCAGCAGCTTGACGAGGGGAAAGGGGGCCTACAATGAGCAGTTCTTC. Protein: CASSLTRGKGAYNEQFF.

The chain combines TRBV13 with TRBJ1-2, with 8 nucleotides matching TRBD1. V was clipped by 5 bases and J by 0 bases; unmatched bases: 8. Germline-derived CDR1 and CDR2 are PRHDT and FYEKMQ (reference sequence). The CDR3 totals 16 residues. The CDR3 region has the DNA TGTGCCAGCAGCACCGACAGGGGTCTTACTAACTATGGCTACACCTTC. Its protein is CASSTDRGLTNYGYTF. The full variable domain, with the rest looked up from reference TRBV13 and TRBJ1-2, is AAGVIQSPRHLIKEKRETATLKCYPIPRHDTVYWYQQGPGQDPQFLISFYEKMQSDKGSIPDRFSAQQFSDYHSELNMSSLELGDSALYFCASSTDRGLTNYGYTFGSGTRLTVV.

The DNA for the CDR3 is TGTGCCAGCAGTTACAGGGGGCCTGGAAACACCATATATTTT. Amino acid sequence: CASSYRGPGNTIYF. The gene calls are TRBV6-6 and TRBJ1-3; 7 positions match TRBD1. Germline V CDR1 and CDR2: MNHNY, SVGAGI (reference sequence). CDR3 length: 14 residues. Trimming at V came to 2 bases and at J to 2 bases, leaving 0 bases not matched to a gene.

V is TRBV19 and J is TRBJ1-2; the match to TRBD1 covers 9 bases. Germline CDR1 is LNHDA and CDR2 is SQIVND (reference sequence). Unmatched junction bases numbered 6, after V lost 3 bases and J lost 7 bases. The CDR3 has 14 amino acids. The CDR3 DNA is TGTGCCAGTAGTATCGCGACAGGGGGAACTGGCTACACCTTC. It codes for CASSIATGGTGYTF.

The gene calls are TRBV3-1 (or the pseudogene TRBV3-2) and TRBJ1-5, with unresolved D. The V and J ends lost 1 base and 7 bases respectively, with 11 bases between them. This CDR3 is 14 amino acids long. CDR1 is LGHDT, CDR2 YNNKEL, per germline (reference sequence). CDR3: CASSQGAGGQPQHF. The CDR3 region has the DNA TGTGCCAGCAGCCAAGGAGCAGGAGGGCAGCCCCAGCATTTT.